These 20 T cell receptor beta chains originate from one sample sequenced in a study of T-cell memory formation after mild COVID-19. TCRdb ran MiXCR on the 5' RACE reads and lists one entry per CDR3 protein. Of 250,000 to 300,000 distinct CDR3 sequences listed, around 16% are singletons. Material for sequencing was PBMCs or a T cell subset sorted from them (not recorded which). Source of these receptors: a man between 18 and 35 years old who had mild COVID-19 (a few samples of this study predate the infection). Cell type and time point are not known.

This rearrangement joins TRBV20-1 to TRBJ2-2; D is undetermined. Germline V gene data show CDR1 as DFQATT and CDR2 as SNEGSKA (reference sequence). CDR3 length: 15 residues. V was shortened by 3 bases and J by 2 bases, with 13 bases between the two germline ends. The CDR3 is CSARYRPENTGELFF. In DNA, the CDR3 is TGCAGTGCTAGGTACCGGCCGGAAAACACCGGGGAGCTGTTTTTT.

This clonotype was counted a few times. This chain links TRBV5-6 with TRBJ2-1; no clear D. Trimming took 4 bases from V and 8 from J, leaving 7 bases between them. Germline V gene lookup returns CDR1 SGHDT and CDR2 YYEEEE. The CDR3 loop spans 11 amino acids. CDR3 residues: CASSLRYEQFF. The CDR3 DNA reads TGTGCCAGCAGCCTAAGGTATGAGCAGTTCTTC.

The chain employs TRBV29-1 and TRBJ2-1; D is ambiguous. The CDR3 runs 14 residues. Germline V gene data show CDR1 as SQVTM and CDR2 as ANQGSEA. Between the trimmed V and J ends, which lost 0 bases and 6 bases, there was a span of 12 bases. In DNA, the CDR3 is TGCAGCGTTGAAGAGGCCCCCCGAGGCAATGAGCAGTTCTTC. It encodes CSVEEAPRGNEQFF.

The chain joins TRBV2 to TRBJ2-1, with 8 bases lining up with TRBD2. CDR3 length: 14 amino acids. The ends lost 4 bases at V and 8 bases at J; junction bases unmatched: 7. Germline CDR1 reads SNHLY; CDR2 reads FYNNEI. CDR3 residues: CASSVAGLRHEQFF. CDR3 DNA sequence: TGTGCCAGCAGTGTAGCGGGGCTACGGCATGAGCAGTTCTTC.

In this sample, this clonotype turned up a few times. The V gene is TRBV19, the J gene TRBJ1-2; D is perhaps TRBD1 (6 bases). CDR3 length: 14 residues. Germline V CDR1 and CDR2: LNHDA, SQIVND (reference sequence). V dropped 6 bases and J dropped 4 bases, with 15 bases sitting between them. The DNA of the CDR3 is TGTGCCAGTAGCCCGGACAGTCGCCCCTATGGCTACACCTTC. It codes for CASSPDSRPYGYTF. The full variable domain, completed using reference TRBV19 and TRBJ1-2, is DGGITQSPKYLFRKEGQNVTLSCEQNLNHDAMYWYRQDPGQGLRLIYYSQIVNDFQKGDIAEGYSVSREKKESFPLTVTSAQKNPTAFYLCASSPDSRPYGYTFGSGTRLTVV.

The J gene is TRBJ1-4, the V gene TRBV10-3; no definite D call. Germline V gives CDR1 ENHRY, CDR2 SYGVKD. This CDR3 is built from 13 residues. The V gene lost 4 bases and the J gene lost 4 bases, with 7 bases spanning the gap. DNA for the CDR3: TGTGCCATCAGTGCTATGAGTAATGAAAAACTGTTTTTT. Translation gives CAISAMSNEKLFF.

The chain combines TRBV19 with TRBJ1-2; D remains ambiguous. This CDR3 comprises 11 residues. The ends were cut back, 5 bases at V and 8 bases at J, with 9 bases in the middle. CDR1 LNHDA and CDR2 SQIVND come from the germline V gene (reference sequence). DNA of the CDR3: TGTGCCAGTAGTGACTGGCGCGGCTACACCTTC. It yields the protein CASSDWRGYTF.

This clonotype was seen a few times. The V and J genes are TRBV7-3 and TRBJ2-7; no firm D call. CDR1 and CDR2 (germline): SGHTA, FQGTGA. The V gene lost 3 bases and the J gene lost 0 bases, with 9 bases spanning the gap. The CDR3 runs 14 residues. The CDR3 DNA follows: TGTGCCAGCAGCTTCGCAGGCCGCTCCTACGAGCAGTACGTC. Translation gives CASSFAGRSYEQYV.

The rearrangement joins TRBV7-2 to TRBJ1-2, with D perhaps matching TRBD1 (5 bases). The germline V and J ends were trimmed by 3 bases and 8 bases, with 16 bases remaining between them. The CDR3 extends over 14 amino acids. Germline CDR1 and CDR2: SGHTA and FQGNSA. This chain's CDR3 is CASSFRDRVWGYTF. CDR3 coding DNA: TGTGCCAGCAGCTTCCGGGACCGGGTATGGGGCTACACCTTC. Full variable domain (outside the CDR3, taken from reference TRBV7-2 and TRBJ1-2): GAGVSQSPSNKVTEKGKDVELRCDPISGHTALYWYRQSLGQGLEFLIYFQGNSAPDKSGLPSDRFSAERTGGSVSTLTIQRTQQEDSAVYLCASSFRDRVWGYTFGSGTRLTVV.

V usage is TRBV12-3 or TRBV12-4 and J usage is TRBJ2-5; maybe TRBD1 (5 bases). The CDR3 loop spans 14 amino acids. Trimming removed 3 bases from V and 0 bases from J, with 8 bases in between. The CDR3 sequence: CASSLPGYQETQYF. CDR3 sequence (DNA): TGTGCCAGCAGTTTGCCAGGGTACCAAGAGACCCAGTACTTC.

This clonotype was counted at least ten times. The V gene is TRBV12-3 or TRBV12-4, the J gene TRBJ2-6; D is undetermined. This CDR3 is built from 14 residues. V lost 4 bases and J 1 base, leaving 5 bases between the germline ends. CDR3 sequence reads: CASSWASGANVLTF. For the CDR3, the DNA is TGTGCCAGCAGTTGGGCTTCTGGGGCCAACGTCCTGACTTTC.

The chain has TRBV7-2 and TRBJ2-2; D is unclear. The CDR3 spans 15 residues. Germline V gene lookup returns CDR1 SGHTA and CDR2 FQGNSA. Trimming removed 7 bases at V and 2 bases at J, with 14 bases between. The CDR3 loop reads CASTNGWGNTGELFF. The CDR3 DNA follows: TGTGCCAGCACCAATGGGTGGGGAAACACCGGGGAGCTGTTTTTT.

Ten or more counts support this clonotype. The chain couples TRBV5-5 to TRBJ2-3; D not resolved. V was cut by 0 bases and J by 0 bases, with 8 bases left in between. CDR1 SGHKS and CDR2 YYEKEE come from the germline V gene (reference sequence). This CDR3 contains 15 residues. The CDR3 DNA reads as TGTGCCAGCAGCTTGGGGGTAACTAGCACAGATACGCAGTATTTT. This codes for CASSLGVTSTDTQYF.

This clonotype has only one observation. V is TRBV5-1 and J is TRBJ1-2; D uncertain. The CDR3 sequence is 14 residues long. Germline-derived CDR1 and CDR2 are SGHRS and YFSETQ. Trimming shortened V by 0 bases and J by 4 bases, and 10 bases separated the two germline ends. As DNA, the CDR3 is TGCGCCAGCAGCTTGGACAGCCCCTCCTATGGCTACACCTTC. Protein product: CASSLDSPSYGYTF.

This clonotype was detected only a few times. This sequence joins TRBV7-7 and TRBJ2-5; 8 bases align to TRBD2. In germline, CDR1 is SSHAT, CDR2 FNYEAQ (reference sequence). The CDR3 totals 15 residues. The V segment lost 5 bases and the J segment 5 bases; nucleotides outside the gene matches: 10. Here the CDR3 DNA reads TGTGCCAGCAGCACCGGCGGGGGGCTCGGTGAGACCCAGTACTTC. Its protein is CASSTGGGLGETQYF.

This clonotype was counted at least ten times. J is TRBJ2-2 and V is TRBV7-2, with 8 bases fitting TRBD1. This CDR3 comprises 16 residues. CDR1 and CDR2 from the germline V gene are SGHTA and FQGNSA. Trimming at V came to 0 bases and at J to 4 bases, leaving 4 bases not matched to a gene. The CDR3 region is CASSLAQGAFTGELFF. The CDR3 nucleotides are TGTGCCAGCAGCTTAGCTCAGGGGGCGTTCACCGGGGAGCTGTTTTTT.

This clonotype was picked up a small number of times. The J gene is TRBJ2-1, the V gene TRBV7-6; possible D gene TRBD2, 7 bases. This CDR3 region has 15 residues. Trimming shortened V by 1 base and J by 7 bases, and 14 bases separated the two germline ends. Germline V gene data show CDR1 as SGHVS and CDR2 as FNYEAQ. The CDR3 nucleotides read TGTGCCAGCAGCTTAGTTGACAGGACTAGTAATGAGCAGTTCTTC. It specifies CASSLVDRTSNEQFF.

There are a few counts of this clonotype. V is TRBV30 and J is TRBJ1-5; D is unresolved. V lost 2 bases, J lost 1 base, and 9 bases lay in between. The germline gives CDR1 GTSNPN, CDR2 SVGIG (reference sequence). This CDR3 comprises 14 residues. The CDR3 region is CAWSRGPSNQPQHF. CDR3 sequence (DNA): TGTGCCTGGAGTCGTGGCCCGAGCAATCAGCCCCAGCATTTT. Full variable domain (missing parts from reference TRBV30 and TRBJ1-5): SQTIHQWPATLVQPVGSPLSLECTVEGTSNPNLYWYRQAAGRGLQLLFYSVGIGQISSEVPQNLSASRPQDRQFILSSKKLLLSDSGFYLCAWSRGPSNQPQHFGDGTRLSIL.

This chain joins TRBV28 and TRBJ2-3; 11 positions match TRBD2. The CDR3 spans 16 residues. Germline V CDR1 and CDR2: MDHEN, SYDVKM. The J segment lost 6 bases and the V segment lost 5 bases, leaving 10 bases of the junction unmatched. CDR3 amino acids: CASSLAGGPKGDTQYF. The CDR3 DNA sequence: TGTGCCAGCAGTCTAGCGGGGGGCCCGAAGGGGGATACGCAGTATTTT.

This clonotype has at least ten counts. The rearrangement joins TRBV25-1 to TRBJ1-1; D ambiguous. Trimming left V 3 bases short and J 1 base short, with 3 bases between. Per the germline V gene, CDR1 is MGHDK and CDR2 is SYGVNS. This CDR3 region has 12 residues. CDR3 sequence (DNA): TGTGCCAGCAGTGAGCCGAACACTGAAGCTTTCTTT. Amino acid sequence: CASSEPNTEAFF.